One sample yielded the 21 T cell receptor beta chains listed below, sequenced in a study of blood T cell repertoires in COVID-19. TCRdb keeps only in-frame clones here, not all; method: immunoSEQ multiplex PCR. The sample holds approximately 150,000 clones, approximately 88% seen once. Source material: peripheral blood. The receptors stem from a human donor in a cohort sampled during active COVID-19.

CDR3 sequence reads: CASSPPGSYNEQFF. Here the CDR3 DNA reads TGTGCCAGCAGCCCCCCGGGTAGCTACAATGAGCAGTTCTTC. The chain recombines TRBV7-2 with TRBJ2-1; the D is unclear. Germline V gene lookup returns CDR1 SGHTA and CDR2 FQGNSA. V lost 5 bases, J lost 3 bases, and 11 bases lay in between. The CDR3 sequence is 14 residues long.

V usage is TRBV24-1 and J usage is TRBJ2-3, with 11 bases fitting TRBD2. Germline CDR1 KGHDR, CDR2 SFDVKD. The CDR3 sequence is 18 residues long. V dropped 3 bases and J dropped 3; count of bases not matched to a gene: 10. The DNA for the CDR3 is TGTGCCACCAGTGATCCCCTCTTAGCGGGGGGGGGTACAGATACGCAGTATTTT. As protein: CATSDPLLAGGGTDTQYF.

This rearrangement joins TRBV14 to TRBJ2-5; D unresolved. V lost 0 bases, J lost 2 bases, and 10 bases lay in between. CDR1 SGHDN and CDR2 FVKESK come from the germline V gene. CDR3 length equals 15 residues. The CDR3 protein is CASSQDLGSQETQYF. DNA of the CDR3: TGTGCCAGCAGCCAAGACCTAGGCAGTCAAGAGACCCAGTACTTC.

The chain couples TRBV5-1 to TRBJ2-3; 15 bases map to TRBD2. Germline lookup yields CDR1 SGHRS and CDR2 YFSETQ. Trimming removed 3 bases from V and 5 bases from J; junction bases left unmatched: 4. The CDR3 is 16 residues long. The CDR3 coding sequence is TGCGCCAGCAGCTGGACTAGCGGGGGGGCCGTAGATACGCAGTATTTT. This translates into CASSWTSGGAVDTQYF.

The chain links TRBV6-1 to TRBJ1-2; D may be TRBD1 (5 bases). The CDR3 consists of 17 residues. V lost 0 bases and J 0 bases, leaving 14 bases between the germline ends. CDR1 MNHNS and CDR2 SASEGT come from the germline V gene. The CDR3 sequence: CASSEAGGHLANYGYTF. For the CDR3, the DNA is TGTGCCAGCAGTGAAGCGGGAGGACACCTAGCTAACTATGGCTACACCTTC.

This clone appeared a single time. The J gene is TRBJ1-2, the V gene TRBV4-2, with D hard to call. Germline V gene data show CDR1 as LGHNA and CDR2 as YNFKEQ. Between the trimmed V and J ends, which lost 0 bases and 2 bases, there was a span of 10 bases. CDR3 size: 15 residues. The CDR3 nucleotides read TGTGCCAGCAGCCAAGATCGAGCCAGGAACTATGGCTACACCTTC. Encoded protein: CASSQDRARNYGYTF.

The chain employs TRBV16 and TRBJ1-2, with D possibly TRBD1 on 5 matching bases. In germline, CDR1 is KGHSY, CDR2 FQNENV. The CDR3 has 13 amino acids. The V end lost 3 bases, the J end lost 4 bases, and 9 bases lay between the germline ends. The CDR3 DNA follows: TGTGCCAGCAGCCATCAGACAGTCTATGGCTACACCTTC. Translating gives CASSHQTVYGYTF.

The rearrangement uses TRBV18 and TRBJ1-4; TRBD1 matches 9 bases. The germline V gene has CDR1 KGHSH and CDR2 LQKENI. This CDR3 spans 14 amino acids. V lost 2 bases to trimming and J lost 8 bases; unmatched junction nucleotides: 3. The CDR3 bases are TGTGCCAGCTCACCAAGGACAGGGGAGGAAAAACTGTTTTTT. Translating it yields CASSPRTGEEKLFF.

The chain uses TRBV6-4 and TRBJ2-5; D perhaps matches TRBD1 (5 bases). CDR3 length: 13 residues. Looked up from germline, CDR1 is MRHNA and CDR2 is SNTAGT. Deletions cut 0 bases from V and 7 bases from J, with 9 bases between. The CDR3 loop reads CASSDSTGGTQYF. DNA of the CDR3: TGTGCCAGCAGTGACTCCACAGGTGGGACCCAGTACTTC.

The genes are TRBV19 and TRBJ1-1, with D maybe TRBD1 (5 bases). This CDR3 has 13 amino acids. Trimming pared 3 bases from V and 5 bases from J, leaving 10 bases between. The V gene's germline CDR1 is LNHDA and CDR2 SQIVND (reference sequence). In nucleotides, the CDR3 is TGTGCCAGTAGTATTTTGACAGTTACTGAAGCTTTCTTT. Translated, it gives CASSILTVTEAFF.

This clone has a handful of counts. The chain is built from TRBV4-2 and TRBJ2-4; the D gene is possibly TRBD1 (5 bases). CDR1 is LGHNA and CDR2 is YNFKEQ in the germline V gene. Trimming stripped 0 bases from V and 3 bases from J, with 12 bases between. The CDR3 length is 16 residues. CDR3 DNA sequence: TGTGCCAGCAGCCAAGAGGCAGGGTTCGGCAAAAACATTCAGTACTTC. This translates into CASSQEAGFGKNIQYF.

The chain links TRBV10-3 to TRBJ2-5; 10 bases align to TRBD2. After removal of 8 bases from V and 6 bases from J, the junction contained 9 bases not matched to a gene. CDR3 length: 14 residues. Looked up from germline, CDR1 is ENHRY and CDR2 is SYGVKD. The CDR3 DNA reads as TGTGCCATCGGTCCTAGCGGGGGTCAGAAGACCCAGTACTTC. It specifies CAIGPSGGQKTQYF.

The J gene is TRBJ1-5, the V gene TRBV4-2; 9 positions agree with TRBD1. Per the germline V gene, CDR1 is LGHNA and CDR2 is YNFKEQ. Trimming took 0 bases from V and 6 from J; bases not matched to a gene: 6. The CDR3 runs to 16 residues. CDR3 in amino acids: CASSQDPGTGSQPQHF. The CDR3 DNA reads as TGTGCCAGCAGCCAAGATCCCGGGACAGGGAGTCAGCCCCAGCATTTT.

The chain recombines TRBV25-1 with TRBJ1-1, with 8 nucleotides matching TRBD1. This CDR3 is built from 13 residues. V shed 10 bases and J 5 bases; nucleotides not matched to a gene: 9. Germline lookup yields CDR1 MGHDK and CDR2 SYGVNS. The CDR3 DNA sequence: TGTGCCACCTCACAGGGGGTAAGAACTGAAGCTTTCTTT. This sequence encodes CATSQGVRTEAFF.

The chain recombines TRBV7-2 with TRBJ2-5; D is possibly TRBD1 (6 bases). The CDR3 covers 14 residues. Germline-derived CDR1 and CDR2 are SGHTA and FQGNSA. V was shortened by 3 bases and J by 0 bases, with 8 bases between the two germline ends. CDR3 DNA sequence: TGTGCCAGCAGCTTCGACAGGTACCAAGAGACCCAGTACTTC. Its protein product is CASSFDRYQETQYF.

This clone was detected only once. The chain has TRBV9 and TRBJ2-5; TRBD1 agrees at 8 bases. The CDR3 runs to 15 residues. Per germline, CDR1 SGDLS and CDR2 YYNGEE. V dropped 4 bases and J dropped 5; count of bases not matched to a gene: 10. The CDR3 DNA sequence: TGTGCCAGCAGCCCCCGGGGCAGGGGGCTTGAGACCCAGTACTTC. Translating gives CASSPRGRGLETQYF.

V usage is TRBV19 and J usage is TRBJ2-2; 12 bases fit TRBD2. Germline V gene lookup returns CDR1 LNHDA and CDR2 SQIVND (reference sequence). This CDR3 region has 19 residues. V was clipped by 10 bases and J by 5 bases; unmatched bases: 20. In DNA form, the CDR3 reads TGTGCCACTTCCCCCATAGGCCTCCTAGCGGGGGGGCCAACCGGGGAGCTGTTTTTT. Its translation: CATSPIGLLAGGPTGELFF.

J is TRBJ1-5 and V is TRBV3-1 (or the pseudogene TRBV3-2), with 9 bases fitting TRBD1. J gave up 2 bases and V 1 base, and 0 bases lay outside the gene matches. This CDR3 is 15 amino acids long. Germline V gene lookup returns CDR1 LGHDT and CDR2 YNNKEL (reference sequence). CDR3 loop: CASSQGTGGNQPQHF. The CDR3 DNA reads TGTGCCAGCAGCCAAGGGACAGGGGGCAATCAGCCCCAGCATTTT.

This chain joins TRBV4-1 and TRBJ2-2, with no clear D. In germline, CDR1 is MGHRA, CDR2 YSYEKL. Trimming removed 6 bases from V and 4 bases from J, with 12 bases in between. The CDR3 length is 14 residues. CDR3 nucleotides: TGCGCCAGCAGTCCCGAAAGAGCCACCGGGGAGCTGTTTTTT. This codes for CASSPERATGELFF.

CDR3 nucleotides: TGTGCCAGTAGTCCGAACAGAAACACTGAAGCTTTCTTT. Amino acids: CASSPNRNTEAFF. This rearrangement joins TRBV19 to TRBJ1-1, with D uncertain. V lost 5 bases and J lost 2, with 9 bases in between. The V gene's germline CDR1 is LNHDA and CDR2 SQIVND (reference sequence). The CDR3 consists of 13 residues.

The V gene is TRBV7-2, the J gene TRBJ2-5; a possible D gene is TRBD2 (5 bases). V lost 0 bases and J lost 3, with 8 bases in between. The germline gives CDR1 SGHTA, CDR2 FQGNSA. The CDR3 extends over 14 amino acids. The DNA for the CDR3 is TGTGCCAGCAGCTTAGCTTCGGGGAAAGAGACCCAGTACTTC. Encoded protein: CASSLASGKETQYF.